This entry concerns a single T cell receptor beta chain. This entry belongs to a study of ipilimumab plus nivolumab after autologous stem cell transplantation. V lost 2 bases, J lost 1 base, and 7 bases lay in between. Per the germline V gene, CDR1 is MNHEY and CDR2 is SVGAGI. This CDR3 has 14 amino acids. Assay used: immunoSEQ multiplex PCR; TCRdb lists only in-frame clones, some missing. The sample lists 43,000 or so clones, approximately 90% occurring once. The TCR was taken from a male donor with multiple myeloma. The sequencing used PBMCs, collected in a trial of ipilimumab plus nivolumab as post-transplant consolidation. The chain combines TRBV6-5 with TRBJ2-3; D not certain. CDR3 sequence reads: CASSYGLRTDTQYF. The CDR3 coding sequence is TGTGCCAGCAGTTACGGTCTTCGCACAGATACGCAGTATTTT.